A selection of T cell receptor beta chains follows, all from one sample in a study of blood T cell repertoires in COVID-19. Data came from immunoSEQ multiplex PCR; TCRdb stores just in-frame clones and leaves some out. The data contain 150,000 to 200,000 clones, about 88% of them singletons. Material: peripheral blood. The receptors originated from a woman aged 80 or over with acute or convalescent COVID-19. Both conserved end residues are part of each CDR3. The order of the fields is V gene, clone size, J gene, D gene, CDR3 DNA, CDR3 protein. A D gene is named only where the DNA matches it firmly. Clone size appears in some rows only: once, few, many, or a class for an expanded clone.

TRBV13,NA,TRBJ1-3,NA,TGTGCCAGCAGACTCTCTGGAAACACCATATATTTT,CASRLSGNTIYF
TRBV3-1/TRBV3-2,NA,TRBJ1-6,TRBD1,TGTGCCAGCAGCCAGACAGGGACCTATAATTCACCCCTCCACTTT,CASSQTGTYNSPLHF
TRBV3-1/TRBV3-2,once,TRBJ2-3,TRBD1,TGTGCCAGCAGGACAGGGGGCGGGGGAGATACGCAGTATTTT,CASRTGGGGDTQYF
TRBV5-4,NA,TRBJ1-3,NA,TGTGCCAGCAGCTTGTCTGGGTCCGGGGGATCCTCTGGAAACACCATATATTTT,CASSLSGSGGSSGNTIYF
TRBV6-2/TRBV6-3,few,TRBJ1-4,NA,TGTGCCAGCAGTTACCGAGTAGCAACTAATGAAAAACTGTTTTTT,CASSYRVATNEKLFF
TRBV7-9,NA,TRBJ1-1,NA,TGTGCCAGCAGCTTAGTACGGGGGGCCAGTACTGAAGCTTTCTTT,CASSLVRGASTEAFF
TRBV19,once,TRBJ1-4,NA,TGTGCCAGTAGTATGCGGGAAGGTAATGAAAAACTGTTTTTT,CASSMREGNEKLFF
TRBV2,NA,TRBJ2-3,TRBD2,TGTGCCAGCAGTGGGACTAGCGGGAGTTTTTCAGATACGCAGTATTTT,CASSGTSGSFSDTQYF
TRBV11-2,NA,TRBJ1-4,NA,TGTGCCAGCAGCTTAGGCGTCGACGGGTATGAAAAACTGTTTTTT,CASSLGVDGYEKLFF
TRBV18,NA,TRBJ2-2,NA,TGTGCCAGCTCACCACCGTTTGGGGCAAGGAATACCGGGGAGCTGTTTTTT,CASSPPFGARNTGELFF
TRBV5-4,NA,TRBJ2-1,NA,TGTGCCAGCAGCCTTGGACTCTACAATGAGCAGTTCTTC,CASSLGLYNEQFF
TRBV10-3,NA,TRBJ1-2,NA,TGTGCCATCAGTGTGCAGAAAATGGAGGGCAATGGCTACACCTTC,CAISVQKMEGNGYTF
TRBV6-5,NA,TRBJ2-2,TRBD1,TGTGCCAGCAGGAGGGACAGGGCCCACACCGGGGAGCTGTTTTTT,CASRRDRAHTGELFF
TRBV28,once,TRBJ1-4,NA,TGTGCCAGCTACGGTGAAAAACTGTTTTTT,CASYGEKLFF
TRBV27,few,TRBJ1-2,NA,TGTGCCAGCACCTTTACTCCAGGGGTGGCCAACTATGGCTACACCTTC,CASTFTPGVANYGYTF
TRBV14,NA,TRBJ1-1,NA,TGTGCCAGCAGCCACAAACACGGGGTTGAAGCTTTCTTT,CASSHKHGVEAFF
TRBV10-3,NA,TRBJ2-6,NA,TGTGCCATCAGTGAGTCGAGAGGTAAAGGCTCTGGGGCCAACGTCCTGACTTTC,CAISESRGKGSGANVLTF
TRBV4-2,NA,TRBJ1-2,TRBD1,TGTGCCAGCAGCCAAGAAGAGGGACAGGGTCGGGGCTACACCTTC,CASSQEEGQGRGYTF
TRBV24-1,NA,TRBJ1-2,NA,TGTGCCACCAGCCTTGGAGCTAACTATGGCTACACCTTC,CATSLGANYGYTF
TRBV5-1,NA,TRBJ2-1,TRBD1,TGCGCCAGCAGCTTCCGGGACAGGGGACTTAATGAGCAGTTCTTC,CASSFRDRGLNEQFF
TRBV3-1/TRBV3-2,NA,TRBJ2-1,NA,TGTGCCAGCAGCCAAACTATAAATCAGGGTGAGCAGTTCTTC,CASSQTINQGEQFF
TRBV19,NA,TRBJ1-1,NA,TGTGCCAGTAGTATTCCGACAGTGAACACTGAAGCTTTCTTT,CASSIPTVNTEAFF
TRBV7-6,NA,TRBJ2-1,TRBD2,TGTGCCAGCAGCTTAGCTGGACTAGGGGTATACAATGAGCAGTTCTTC,CASSLAGLGVYNEQFF
TRBV18,few,TRBJ1-2,TRBD1,TGTGCCAGCTCACCGGTGGACAGGGTGGCATACACCTTC,CASSPVDRVAYTF
TRBV28,NA,TRBJ2-7,TRBD2,TGTGCCAGCAGTTTAAAGTTGGGACTAGCGGTCTCCTACGAGCAGTACTTC,CASSLKLGLAVSYEQYF
TRBV21-1,NA,TRBJ2-7,NA,TGTGCCAGCAGCAGGGCAATTAGCGGGAGTCTCGACGAGCAGTACTTC,CASSRAISGSLDEQYF
TRBV6-2/TRBV6-3,NA,TRBJ1-5,TRBD1,TGTGCCAGCAGTTACTCCGGACAGGGCACCCGCAATCAGCCCCAGCATTTT,CASSYSGQGTRNQPQHF
TRBV14,NA,TRBJ1-2,NA,TGTGCCAGCAGCCCTGGACTTTACTATGGCTACACCTTC,CASSPGLYYGYTF
TRBV27,NA,TRBJ1-5,TRBD1,TGTGCCAGCAGTTTAATTACCGGGACAGGGAATCAGCCCCAGCATTTT,CASSLITGTGNQPQHF
TRBV30,few,TRBJ1-2,NA,TGTGCCTGGAGTATCAACTCCAGGGGATTCGGGGGCTACACCTTC,CAWSINSRGFGGYTF
TRBV6-6,NA,TRBJ2-2,NA,TGTGCCAGCAGCCCCGACAGGAACACCGGGGAGCTGTTTTTT,CASSPDRNTGELFF
TRBV4-3,NA,TRBJ2-3,NA,TGCGCCAGCAGCCAAGAGGCTAGCGACGACACAGATACGCAGTATTTT,CASSQEASDDTDTQYF
TRBV18,NA,TRBJ2-3,TRBD2,TGTGCCAGCTCACCCGGGACTAGCGGGAGGCGGATAGATACGCAGTATTTT,CASSPGTSGRRIDTQYF